A single sample gave rise to the 13 T cell receptor beta chains below, sequenced in a study of identical twins. TCRdb recomputed calls from the 5' RACE reads with MiXCR, one row per CDR3 protein. Of roughly 690,000 distinct CDR3 sequences listed, 21% are singletons. This same sample was also taken into another study, of T cells expressing NK-cell markers.

The specimen sequenced was PBMCs. Receptor source: a woman aged 18-29 years in good health.

This clonotype was counted a few times. The V and J genes are TRBV9 and TRBJ2-7; TRBD2 matches at 9 bases. Trimming cost V 0 bases and J 2 bases; bases outside gene matches: 3. CDR3 length: 15 residues. CDR1 and CDR2 from the germline V gene are SGDLS and YYNGEE. The CDR3 loop is CASSVEPSGAYEQYF. The CDR3 coding sequence is TGTGCCAGCAGCGTAGAGCCTAGCGGGGCCTACGAGCAGTACTTC.

CDR3 region: CASSLYLGGPEAFF. The DNA for the CDR3 is TGTGCCAGCAGCTTGTATCTAGGGGGCCCGGAAGCTTTCTTT. V and J are TRBV5-6 and TRBJ1-1, with 7 bases aligning to TRBD1. The junction had 8 bases not matched to a gene; V was cut back by 1 base and J by 8 bases. The CDR3 sequence is 14 residues long. Germline V gene lookup returns CDR1 SGHDT and CDR2 YYEEEE.

CDR3 sequence (DNA): TGCAGTGCTGCGGGAACAGGTTCCTACGAGCAGTACTTC. It encodes CSAAGTGSYEQYF. The J gene is TRBJ2-7, the V gene TRBV20-1; tentatively, D is TRBD2 (6 bases). The CDR3 runs 13 residues. Trimming took 5 bases from V and 1 from J, leaving 12 bases between them. Germline V gene lookup returns CDR1 DFQATT and CDR2 SNEGSKA (reference sequence).

V is TRBV2 and J is TRBJ1-2; D might be TRBD1 (6 bases). The CDR3 totals 12 residues. Germline CDR1 is SNHLY and CDR2 is FYNNEI. V was shortened by 5 bases and J by 8 bases, with 12 bases between the two germline ends. This CDR3 is CASSLTGSGYTF. The CDR3 nucleotides read TGTGCCAGCAGTTTGACAGGATCGGGCTACACCTTC.

This clonotype was counted between two and nine times. This chain joins TRBV6-5 and TRBJ2-2; D is unclear. Germline lookup yields CDR1 MNHEY and CDR2 SVGAGI. Trimming shortened V by 6 bases and J by 7 bases, and 9 bases separated the two germline ends. This CDR3 comprises 12 residues. CDR3 sequence (DNA): TGTGCCAGCAGCCGCTTCAGCGGGGAGCTGTTTTTT. Protein product: CASSRFSGELFF.

This clonotype has a single count. Germline and junction disagree at one end, which may indicate a read error. Here the CDR3 DNA reads TGTGCCAGCAGCACGACTAGGGTCAATGAACAGTTCTTC. This sequence encodes CASSTTRVNEQFF. The chain has TRBV9 and TRBJ2-1, with a tentative D call TRBD2 (6 bases). The CDR3 sequence is 13 residues long. Germline V gene sequence: CDR1 SGDLS, CDR2 YYNGEE.

In its sample, this clonotype was seen a few times. The chain has TRBV30 and TRBJ2-1; D remains unclear. CDR1 and CDR2 (germline): GTSNPN, SVGIG (reference sequence). There are 13 residues in the CDR3. V was trimmed by 4 bases and J by 9 bases, leaving 16 bases between them. The CDR3 loop reads CAWTDSLRLEQFF. CDR3 DNA: TGTGCCTGGACCGACTCATTGAGGCTTGAGCAGTTCTTC.

The chain employs TRBV7-8 and TRBJ1-1; perhaps TRBD1 as D (6 bases). The CDR3 consists of 16 residues. The V and J ends lost 1 base and 1 base respectively, with 13 bases between them. Per the germline V gene, CDR1 is SGHVS and CDR2 is FQNEAQ. In DNA form, the CDR3 reads TGTGCCAGCAGCTTAGTCTCGCGACAGGCGAACACTGAAGCTTTCTTT. This encodes CASSLVSRQANTEAFF.

The chain is built from TRBV4-2 and TRBJ2-7; D is undetermined. The CDR3 consists of 13 residues. The germline V and J ends were trimmed by 0 bases and 6 bases, with 9 bases remaining between them. Germline loops: CDR1 LGHNA, CDR2 YNFKEQ. The CDR3 sequence: CASSQETRGEQYF. In nucleotides, the CDR3 is TGTGCCAGCAGCCAAGAGACCAGAGGCGAGCAGTACTTC.

The chain carries TRBV20-1 and TRBJ2-2; D unclear. The ends were cut back, 6 bases at V and 4 bases at J, with 9 bases in the middle. This CDR3 spans 12 amino acids. Germline V CDR1 and CDR2: DFQATT, SNEGSKA (reference sequence). The CDR3 region is CSAIYITGELFF. CDR3 nucleotide sequence: TGCAGTGCCATCTACATCACCGGGGAGCTGTTTTTT.

This clonotype was picked up a small number of times. The rearrangement links TRBV5-1 to TRBJ2-5; 11 bases fit TRBD2. Trimming at V came to 7 bases and at J to 4 bases, leaving 9 bases not matched to a gene. This CDR3 contains 15 residues. CDR1 and CDR2 from the germline V gene are SGHRS and YFSETQ. The CDR3 loop reads CASQFVLAGGETQYF. CDR3 DNA sequence: TGCGCCAGCCAGTTCGTCCTAGCGGGGGGAGAGACCCAGTACTTC.

This clonotype was seen a few times. The genes are TRBV7-9 and TRBJ2-6; D is uncertain. The germline CDR1 and CDR2 sequences are SEHNR and FQNEAQ (reference sequence). This CDR3 is built from 15 residues. Deletions cut 5 bases from V and 0 bases from J, with 8 bases between. The CDR3 loop is CASSPQLSGANVLTF. CDR3 coding DNA: TGTGCCAGCAGCCCGCAGCTCTCTGGGGCCAACGTCCTGACTTTC.

This clonotype was observed many times. The chain is built from TRBV6-5 and TRBJ2-3; D remains ambiguous. This CDR3 has 13 amino acids. Germline loops: CDR1 MNHEY, CDR2 SVGAGI. The ends were cut back, 2 bases at V and 1 base at J, with 4 bases in the middle. The CDR3 DNA sequence: TGTGCCAGCAGTTACGACGGCACAGATACGCAGTATTTT. This sequence encodes CASSYDGTDTQYF.